Sequencing of this T cell receptor beta chain was carried out in a study of T cell repertoires in cytomegalovirus infection. TCRdb fed the reads into MiXCR, producing one record per CDR3 protein. The repertoire holds under 200,000 distinct CDR3 sequences, with 20% to 25% as singletons. V was clipped by 3 bases and J by 0 bases; unmatched bases: 2. There are 15 residues in the CDR3. The V gene's germline CDR1 is SEHNR and CDR2 FQNEAQ (reference sequence). In regard to this clonotype: Its antigen is still unknown.

The V call is TRBV7-9, the J call TRBJ1-2; TRBD1 agrees at 9 bases. The sample in question was CD8+ T cells from cultured PBMCs, obtained from culture after CMV antigen stimulation. This receptor was identified in a human donor in good health (CMV status not recorded). Some clones in this sample may be carry-over from other donors' samples. Here the CDR3 DNA reads TGTGCCAGCAGCTTCGGACAGGGGACTAACTATGGCTACACCTTC. Its protein is CASSFGQGTNYGYTF.